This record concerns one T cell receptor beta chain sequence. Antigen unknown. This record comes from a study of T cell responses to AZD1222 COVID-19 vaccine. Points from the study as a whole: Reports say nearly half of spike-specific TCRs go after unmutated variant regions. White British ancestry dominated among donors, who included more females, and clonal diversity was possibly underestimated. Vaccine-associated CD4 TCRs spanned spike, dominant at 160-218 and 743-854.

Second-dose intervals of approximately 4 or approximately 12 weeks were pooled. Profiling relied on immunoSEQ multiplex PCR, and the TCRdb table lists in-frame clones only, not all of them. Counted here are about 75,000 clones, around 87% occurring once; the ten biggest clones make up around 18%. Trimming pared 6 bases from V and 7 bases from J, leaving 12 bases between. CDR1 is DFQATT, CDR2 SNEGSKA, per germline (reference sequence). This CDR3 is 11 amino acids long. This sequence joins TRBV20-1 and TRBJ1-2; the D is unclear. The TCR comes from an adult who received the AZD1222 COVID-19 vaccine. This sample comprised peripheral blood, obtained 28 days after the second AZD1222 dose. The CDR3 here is CSAPKEGGYTF. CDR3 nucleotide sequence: TGCAGTGCCCCGAAGGAGGGTGGCTACACCTTC.